What follows are 22 T cell receptor beta chains derived from one specimen sequenced in a study of T cell responses to AZD1222 COVID-19 vaccine. Libraries were prepared by immunoSEQ multiplex PCR; TCRdb keeps only in-frame clonotypes and omits some of them. The sample records about 110,000 clones, approximately 90% being singletons. Material: peripheral blood, obtained on day 0 of AZD1222 vaccination. All receptors come from an adult in good health.

The chain has TRBV7-6 and TRBJ2-1; D ambiguous. Germline V gives CDR1 SGHVS, CDR2 FNYEAQ. V lost 5 bases, J lost 8 bases, and 13 bases lay in between. The CDR3 spans 13 residues. In DNA form, the CDR3 reads TGTGCCAGCAGCGACGTCCGCCGGGATGAGCAGTTCTTC. It is translated as CASSDVRRDEQFF.

The CDR3 here is CASGPGTVSQETQYF. The CDR3 nucleotides read TGTGCTAGTGGTCCCGGGACAGTCTCGCAAGAGACCCAGTACTTC. The genes are TRBV12-5 and TRBJ2-5, with 7 bases identical to TRBD1. Germline assignment: CDR1 LGHNT and CDR2 FRNRAP. Losses at the gene ends were 5 bases for V and 2 bases for J; bases not matched to a gene: 8. This CDR3 is built from 15 residues.

This chain uses TRBV3-1 (or the pseudogene TRBV3-2) with TRBJ2-1; TRBD1 agrees at 9 bases. The germline V gene has CDR1 LGHDT and CDR2 YNNKEL (reference sequence). The V and J ends lost 0 bases and 6 bases, in that order; junction bases with no gene match: 6. This CDR3 is built from 16 residues. The CDR3 region is CASSQEVGQGSNEQFF. CDR3 nucleotides: TGTGCCAGCAGCCAAGAAGTGGGACAGGGATCCAATGAGCAGTTCTTC.

The chain is built from TRBV27 and TRBJ1-4; D is uncertain. V lost 7 bases and J 4 bases, leaving 10 bases between the germline ends. The CDR3 sequence is 13 residues long. Germline CDR1 is MNHEY and CDR2 is SMNVEV (reference sequence). Here the CDR3 reads CASKETLNEKLFF. CDR3 DNA sequence: TGTGCCAGCAAAGAGACCCTTAATGAAAAACTGTTTTTT. Complete variable domain (other parts from reference TRBV27 and TRBJ1-4): EAQVTQNPRYLITVTGKKLTVTCSQNMNHEYMSWYRQDPGLGLRQIYYSMNVEVTDKGDVPEGYKVSRKEKRNFPLILESPSPNQTSLYFCASKETLNEKLFFGSGTQLSVL.

A single count supports this clone. The CDR3 DNA reads TGTGCCAGCAGCCCGGGACTAGCGGGGGGCACAGATACGCAGTATTTT. Encoded protein: CASSPGLAGGTDTQYF. The chain couples TRBV11-2 to TRBJ2-3; 14 bases align to TRBD2. CDR3 length equals 16 residues. V shed 5 bases, J shed 1 base, and the junction held 2 bases outside the gene matches. Germline CDR1 reads SGHAT; CDR2 reads FQNNGV.

This clone appeared once. The V gene is TRBV20-1, the J gene TRBJ1-2; D possibly corresponds to TRBD1 (5 bases). Germline V gene data show CDR1 as DFQATT and CDR2 as SNEGSKA (reference sequence). This CDR3 contains 13 residues. V lost 3 bases and J 5 bases, leaving 13 bases between the germline ends. The CDR3 region has the DNA TGCAGTGCTAGTCTCCAGGGCGGGTATGGCTACACCTTC. It is translated as CSASLQGGYGYTF.

The chain employs TRBV5-5 and TRBJ1-1; D remains unclear. The CDR3 spans 13 residues. Trimming shortened V by 3 bases and J by 6 bases, and 12 bases separated the two germline ends. Germline-derived CDR1 and CDR2 are SGHKS and YYEKEE (reference sequence). CDR3 nucleotide sequence: TGTGCCAGCAGCTCGATCGACAAAGCTGAAGCTTTCTTT. Its translation is CASSSIDKAEAFF. Using reference TRBV5-5 and TRBJ1-1 for the parts outside the CDR3, the full variable domain is DAGVTQSPTHLIKTRGQQVTLRCSPISGHKSVSWYQQVLGQGPQFIFQYYEKEERGRGNFPDRFSARQFPNYSSELNVNALLLGDSALYLCASSSIDKAEAFFGQGTRLTVV.

The chain joins TRBV7-8 to TRBJ1-5, with 8 nucleotides matching TRBD1. The V gene's germline CDR1 is SGHVS and CDR2 FQNEAQ. The V and J ends lost 1 base and 6 bases, in that order; junction bases with no gene match: 8. The CDR3 extends over 16 amino acids. The chain's CDR3 is CASSLGGQGMSQPQHF. CDR3 sequence (DNA): TGTGCCAGCAGCTTAGGTGGACAGGGTATGAGTCAGCCCCAGCATTTT.

The V and J genes are TRBV2 and TRBJ1-1, with TRBD1 identical over 11 bases. CDR1 is SNHLY and CDR2 is FYNNEI in the germline V gene. The V segment lost 4 bases and the J segment 5 bases; nucleotides outside the gene matches: 3. The CDR3 contains 14 residues. The CDR3 DNA follows: TGTGCCAGCAGTGCGGACAGGGGGCAAACTGAAGCTTTCTTT. Residues: CASSADRGQTEAFF.

The chain carries TRBV13 and TRBJ1-5, with D possibly matching TRBD1 (5 bases). The V end was cut by 4 bases, the J end by 5 bases, with 6 bases between. CDR1 is PRHDT, CDR2 FYEKMQ, per germline (reference sequence). The CDR3 totals 12 residues. DNA for the CDR3: TGTGCCAGCAGCTGGGGGGATCAGCCCCAGCATTTT. The encoded protein is CASSWGDQPQHF.

This clone was picked up a small number of times. This chain uses TRBV7-2 with TRBJ1-1; D gene uncertain. Between the trimmed V and J ends, which lost 2 bases and 1 base, there was a span of 11 bases. The CDR3 sequence is 15 residues long. Germline V CDR1 and CDR2: SGHTA, FQGNSA. CDR3: CASSLQPGGNTEAFF. CDR3 DNA sequence: TGTGCCAGCAGCTTACAGCCTGGAGGGAACACTGAAGCTTTCTTT.

The V and J genes are TRBV19 and TRBJ1-5; D gene uncertain. Per the germline V gene, CDR1 is LNHDA and CDR2 is SQIVND (reference sequence). V shed 3 bases and J shed 6 bases, with 9 bases lying between them. There are 13 residues in the CDR3. The CDR3 loop reads CASSMAEGQPQHF. The CDR3 nucleotides read TGTGCCAGTAGTATGGCAGAGGGTCAGCCCCAGCATTTT.

The chain uses TRBV7-9 and TRBJ2-5; tentatively, D is TRBD1 (6 bases). Per germline, CDR1 SEHNR and CDR2 FQNEAQ (reference sequence). V dropped 7 bases and J dropped 5 bases, with 17 bases sitting between them. The CDR3 is 14 amino acids. Here the CDR3 DNA reads TGTGCCAGCATTAAACAGGGTATTAGGGAGACCCAGTACTTC. It yields the protein CASIKQGIRETQYF.

This chain links TRBV5-1 with TRBJ2-3; D is unclear. This CDR3 contains 15 residues. Trimming removed 0 bases from V and 1 base from J, with 9 bases in between. Germline V CDR1 and CDR2: SGHRS, YFSETQ. CDR3 amino acids: CASSLGTIRTDTQYF. For the CDR3, the DNA is TGCGCCAGCAGCTTGGGAACTATACGCACAGATACGCAGTATTTT.

The V call is TRBV11-2, the J call TRBJ1-2; a weak D match, TRBD1 (5 bases). The CDR3 length is 15 residues. V was shortened by 0 bases and J by 7 bases, with 15 bases between the two germline ends. From germline, CDR1 is SGHAT and CDR2 FQNNGV. The CDR3 loop is CASSLDPGPWSGYTF. The CDR3 DNA is TGTGCCAGCAGCTTAGATCCGGGACCCTGGAGTGGCTACACCTTC.

The rearrangement links TRBV4-3 to TRBJ1-5, with D unresolved. With 3 bases removed from V and 9 bases from J, the gap between germline ends came to 18 bases. The CDR3 is 15 residues long. Germline loops: CDR1 LGHNA, CDR2 YSLEER. CDR3 sequence (DNA): TGCGCCAGCAGCCAGACGTGGGGAGGAGGAACGCCCCAGCATTTT. This sequence encodes CASSQTWGGGTPQHF.

In DNA, the CDR3 is TGTGCCAGTAGTATAGATCACGGCACCGGAACCTACGAGCAGTACTTC. Its translation is CASSIDHGTGTYEQYF. The chain employs TRBV19 and TRBJ2-7; D is undetermined. The CDR3 extends over 16 amino acids. The germline gives CDR1 LNHDA, CDR2 SQIVND (reference sequence). V gave up 0 bases and J gave up 2 bases, with 14 bases separating them.

The chain joins TRBV11-3 to TRBJ2-3; the match to TRBD1 covers 12 bases. V gave up 5 bases and J gave up 2 bases; unmatched junction bases: 5. The CDR3 consists of 16 residues. Germline CDR1 SGHNT, CDR2 YENEEA. The CDR3 loop reads CASSRGQGAFTDTQYF. CDR3 sequence (DNA): TGTGCCAGCAGCCGGGGACAGGGGGCCTTCACAGATACGCAGTATTTT. The full variable domain, with the rest looked up from reference TRBV11-3 and TRBJ2-3, is EAGVVQSPRYKIIEKKQPVAFWCNPISGHNTLYWYLQNLGQGPELLIRYENEEAVDDSQLPKDRFSAERLKGVDSTLKIQPAELGDSAVYLCASSRGQGAFTDTQYFGPGTRLTVL.

V is TRBV2 and J is TRBJ1-1; TRBD1 matches 7 bases. Trimming cost V 5 bases and J 4 bases; bases outside gene matches: 4. This CDR3 has 13 amino acids. Germline V gene data show CDR1 as SNHLY and CDR2 as FYNNEI. DNA for the CDR3: TGTGCCAGCAGTTCCCGACAGGGCACTGAAGCTTTCTTT. This sequence encodes CASSSRQGTEAFF.

The rearrangement links TRBV29-1 to TRBJ2-7, with D perhaps TRBD1 (5 bases). The V end lost 0 bases, the J end lost 9 bases, and 21 bases lay between the germline ends. Germline CDR1 reads SQVTM; CDR2 reads ANQGSEA. This CDR3 region has 15 residues. The CDR3 protein is CSVEDSGRGRLGQYF. CDR3 nucleotides: TGCAGCGTTGAAGATTCTGGTAGGGGTCGCCTCGGGCAGTACTTC.

V and J are TRBV2 and TRBJ1-1; maybe TRBD1 (6 bases). V lost 8 bases to trimming and J lost 0 bases, with 10 bases between them. This CDR3 region has 13 residues. In germline, CDR1 is SNHLY, CDR2 FYNNEI. CDR3 DNA: TGTGCCAGCCAGGGGACAATGAACACTGAAGCTTTCTTT. Encoded protein: CASQGTMNTEAFF. Full variable domain (remainder filled in from reference TRBV2 and TRBJ1-1): EPEVTQTPSHQVTQMGQEVILRCVPISNHLYFYWYRQILGQKVEFLVSFYNNEISEKSEIFDDQFSVERPDGSNFTLKIRSTKLEDSAMYFCASQGTMNTEAFFGQGTRLTVV.

Only a few counts were recorded for this clone. The genes are TRBV28 and TRBJ2-7; D remains unclear. The CDR3 contains 14 residues. Germline CDR1 MDHEN, CDR2 SYDVKM. Trimming pared 3 bases from V and 2 bases from J, leaving 11 bases between. CDR3: CASSLTPTPYEQYF. CDR3 nucleotide sequence: TGTGCCAGCAGTTTGACCCCTACTCCCTACGAGCAGTACTTC.